This T cell receptor (beta chain) was recovered during a study of response to subunit inactivated influenza vaccine (dated by TCRdb to the late 2010s). As for the study more broadly: Deep quantitative T cell receptor repertoire profiling was used in the study to track responses to a trivalent subunit inactivated influenza vaccine. Overall study results and their limits: It was suggested by the authors that each seasonal influenza vaccination may recruit only a limited number of new T cells.

The receptor library was made with RT-PCR. Sequencing was performed on an Illumina HiSeq 2500. The public sequencing data were trimmed at Q25 with fastp and processed into clonotypes with MiXCR by TCRdb, which kept only in-frame beta chains. Rows matching on CDR3 protein sequence are summarized as one entry with the most common DNA and genes. Within this sample are more than 450,000 distinct CDR3 sequences, with 12% of them counted one time only. 10% of the sample goes to the ten largest clones. The germline V gene encodes CDR1 DFQATT and CDR2 SNEGSKA (reference sequence). The germline V and J ends show losses of 6 bases and 2 bases respectively, and no gene match explains 8 bases of the junction. Spanning cysteine to phenylalanine, the CDR3 consists of 14 amino acids. The DNA shown is the 42-base CDR3, in frame from base 1. This clonotype was picked up a small number of times. Its antigen is currently not known. No base quality values were provided; no much bigger clone lies one nucleotide off.

The V gene is TRBV20-1 and the J gene is TRBJ2-5; 8 middle bases align to TRBD1. Sequencing was performed on PBMCs from blood, taken on the day of vaccination. This receptor was taken from a man aged 50 to 60 who received an inactivated influenza vaccine. Donor details come from another sample of the same person, matched by shared clones. The DNA sequence is TGCAGTGCCAACGACAGGGGTGGGCAAGAGACCCAGTACTTC. Its coded protein is CSANDRGGQETQYF.